A selection of T cell receptor beta chains follows, all from one sample in a study of shared clonotypes between healthy human individuals. Here immunoSEQ multiplex PCR was the method, and the copy in TCRdb shows in-frame clones only, minus some. This sample yields about 2.4 million clones, of which roughly 93% are seen a single time; more than 0.35% belongs to the top ten. The specimen sequenced was naive CD4+ T cells from PBMCs. Receptors originate from a man between 18 and 29 years old in good health. Some clones in this sample may be carry-over from other donors' samples. CDR3s include the opening cysteine and the closing phenylalanine or tryptophan. D genes are given only for firm matches. Only some rows state a clone size, as once, few, many or a class for expanded clones.

clone size: .
J gene: TRBJ2-7
D gene: .
V gene: TRBV30
CDR3 protein: CAWSDRPGDEQYF
CDR3 DNA: TGTGCCTGGAGTGACCGACCCGGGGACGAGCAGTACTTC

clone size: .
J gene: TRBJ2-2
D gene: TRBD2
V gene: TRBV27
CDR3 protein: CASSLFSLAGGPPGELFF
CDR3 DNA: TGTGCCAGCAGTTTATTCTCACTAGCGGGAGGGCCCCCCGGGGAGCTGTTTTTT

clone size: .
J gene: TRBJ1-1
D gene: .
V gene: TRBV12-5
CDR3 protein: CASGATGTEAFF
CDR3 DNA: TGTGCTAGTGGCGCTACAGGGACTGAAGCTTTCTTT

clone size: .
J gene: TRBJ1-4
D gene: .
V gene: TRBV28
CDR3 protein: CASSSRRASTNEKLFF
CDR3 DNA: TGTGCCAGCTCGTCTAGGAGGGCCTCAACTAATGAAAAACTGTTTTTT

clone size: .
J gene: TRBJ1-5
D gene: TRBD1
V gene: TRBV19
CDR3 protein: CASKGQGMRQPQHF
CDR3 DNA: TGTGCCAGTAAAGGACAGGGAATGCGTCAGCCCCAGCATTTT

clone size: .
J gene: TRBJ1-4
D gene: .
V gene: TRBV28
CDR3 protein: CASKTTNEKLFF
CDR3 DNA: TGTGCCAGCAAAACCACTAATGAAAAACTGTTTTTT

clone size: .
J gene: TRBJ1-2
D gene: .
V gene: TRBV30
CDR3 protein: CAWGRDNYGYTF
CDR3 DNA: TGTGCCTGGGGACGGGACAACTATGGCTACACCTTC

clone size: .
J gene: TRBJ1-1
D gene: .
V gene: TRBV6-6
CDR3 protein: CASSYFDMNTEAFF
CDR3 DNA: TGTGCCAGCAGTTATTTTGACATGAACACTGAAGCTTTCTTT

clone size: once
J gene: TRBJ2-5
D gene: .
V gene: TRBV7-2
CDR3 protein: CASSLVGTTQETQYF
CDR3 DNA: TGTGCCAGCAGCTTAGTGGGGACGACACAAGAGACCCAGTACTTC

clone size: .
J gene: TRBJ2-3
D gene: TRBD2
V gene: TRBV9
CDR3 protein: CASSVFGGVTDTQYF
CDR3 DNA: TGTGCCAGCAGCGTGTTCGGGGGGGTCACAGATACGCAGTATTTT

clone size: .
J gene: TRBJ2-1
D gene: TRBD2
V gene: TRBV7-2
CDR3 protein: CASSLSGRPWDEQFF
CDR3 DNA: TGTGCCAGCAGCCTTAGCGGGAGGCCCTGGGATGAGCAGTTCTTC

clone size: .
J gene: TRBJ2-1
D gene: .
V gene: TRBV5-1
CDR3 protein: CASSLRSRDEQFF
CDR3 DNA: TGCGCCAGCAGCTTACGAAGCAGGGATGAGCAGTTCTTC

clone size: .
J gene: TRBJ1-2
D gene: .
V gene: TRBV30
CDR3 protein: CAWSAYQAGYGYTF
CDR3 DNA: TGTGCCTGGAGTGCGTATCAGGCGGGCTATGGCTACACCTTC

clone size: .
J gene: TRBJ1-6
D gene: .
V gene: TRBV6-5
CDR3 protein: CASSGGTTKNSPLHF
CDR3 DNA: TGTGCCAGCAGCGGCGGGACTACTAAGAATTCACCCCTCCACTTT

clone size: .
J gene: TRBJ2-7
D gene: TRBD2
V gene: TRBV5-1
CDR3 protein: CASSLYAGGEQYF
CDR3 DNA: TGCGCCAGCAGCTTGTATGCCGGGGGGGAGCAGTACTTC

clone size: .
J gene: TRBJ1-4
D gene: TRBD1
V gene: TRBV28
CDR3 protein: CASSLSRGRLSSEKLFF
CDR3 DNA: TGTGCCAGCAGTTTGTCCAGGGGGCGTTTGAGTTCTGAAAAACTGTTTTTT

clone size: .
J gene: TRBJ2-1
D gene: .
V gene: TRBV29-1
CDR3 protein: CSVVRLLTNNEQFF
CDR3 DNA: TGCAGCGTTGTAAGGCTACTGACTAACAATGAGCAGTTCTTC